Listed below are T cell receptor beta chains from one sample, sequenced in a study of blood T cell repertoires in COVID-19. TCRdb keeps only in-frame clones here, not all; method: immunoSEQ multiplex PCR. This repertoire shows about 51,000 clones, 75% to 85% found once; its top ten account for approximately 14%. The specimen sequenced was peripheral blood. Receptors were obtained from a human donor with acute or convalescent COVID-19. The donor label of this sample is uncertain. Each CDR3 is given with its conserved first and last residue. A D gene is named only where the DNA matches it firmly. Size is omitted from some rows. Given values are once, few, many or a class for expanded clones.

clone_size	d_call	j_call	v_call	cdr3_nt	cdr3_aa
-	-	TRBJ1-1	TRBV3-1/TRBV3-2	TGTGCCAGCAGCCAAGCTGGTCGACTCGGAGCTTTCTTT	CASSQAGRLGAFF
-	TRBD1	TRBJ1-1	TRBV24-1	TGTGCCACCAGTGACCCCGGGACAGGGGTCACTGAAGCTTTCTTT	CATSDPGTGVTEAFF
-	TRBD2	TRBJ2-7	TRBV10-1	TGCGCCAGCAGTGAAGGACTAGGTGGCTACGAGCAGTACTTC	CASSEGLGGYEQYF
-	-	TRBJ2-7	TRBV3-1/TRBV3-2	TGTGCCAGCAGCTCCCGTCCGACTAGATTCACCTACGAGCAGTACTTC	CASSSRPTRFTYEQYF
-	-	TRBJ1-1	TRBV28	TGTGCCAGCAGTTTAGGGCAGGGTTGGACTTTCTTT	CASSLGQGWTFF
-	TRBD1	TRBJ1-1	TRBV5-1	TGCGCCAGCAGCTTACAGGGGGGTGGTACTGAAGCTTTCTTT	CASSLQGGGTEAFF
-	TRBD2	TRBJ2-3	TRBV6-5	TGTGCCAGCAGGACTAGCGGGGGTCCCACAGATACGCAGTATTTT	CASRTSGGPTDTQYF
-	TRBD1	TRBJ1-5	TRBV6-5	TGTGCCAGCAGTCCCAGGACAGGGAGGAATCAGCCCCAGCATTTT	CASSPRTGRNQPQHF
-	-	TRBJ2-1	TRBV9	TGTGCCAGCAGCGTAAACGGCTACAATGAGCAGTTCTTC	CASSVNGYNEQFF
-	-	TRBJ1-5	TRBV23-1	TGCGCCAGCAAGGGGGAGAGAACTAGGGGTCAGCCCCAGCATTTT	CASKGERTRGQPQHF
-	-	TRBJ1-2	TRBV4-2	TGTGCCAGCAGCCCTCAAGACACAGGGAAAGGCTACACCTTC	CASSPQDTGKGYTF
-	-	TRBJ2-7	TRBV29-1	TGCAGCGTTGCCGGGACTGGCTCCTACGAGCAGTACTTC	CSVAGTGSYEQYF
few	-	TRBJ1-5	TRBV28	TGTGCCAGCAGTTTTCCAGGGCCTCAGCCCCAGCATTTT	CASSFPGPQPQHF
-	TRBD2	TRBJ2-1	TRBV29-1	TGCAGCACTCCTCAACCCGGGACTAGCGGGGGGAATGAGCAGTTCTTC	CSTPQPGTSGGNEQFF
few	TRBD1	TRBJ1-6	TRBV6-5	TGTGCCAGCAGTTGGGTGACAGGGGCGAATTCACCCCTCCACTTT	CASSWVTGANSPLHF
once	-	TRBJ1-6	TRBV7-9	TGTGCCAGCAGCTCGGACAGTTATAATTCACCCCTCCACTTT	CASSSDSYNSPLHF
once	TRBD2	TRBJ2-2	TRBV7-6	TGTGCCAGCAGCTCTCCCGGACTAGCGGGAGGGCTCGGCGGGGAGCTGTTTTTT	CASSSPGLAGGLGGELFF
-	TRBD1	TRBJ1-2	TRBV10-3	TGTGCCATCAGTTTAGACAGGGACGCGTCTGGGGGTCGTGGCTACACCTTC	CAISLDRDASGGRGYTF
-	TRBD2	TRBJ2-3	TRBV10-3	TGTGCCATCAGTGAGTCGAAGGGGACTAGCGAGAAGGATACGCAGTATTTT	CAISESKGTSEKDTQYF
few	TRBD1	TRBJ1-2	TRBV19	TGTGCCAGTAGTTGGGGGACAGACAACTATGGCTACACCTTC	CASSWGTDNYGYTF
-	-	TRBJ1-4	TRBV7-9	TGTGCCAGCAGCTTAGGGACAGCTGAAAAACTGTTTTTT	CASSLGTAEKLFF
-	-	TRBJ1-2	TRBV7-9	TGTGCCAGCAGCTTAGCCAGGGAGGGCGGCTACACCTTC	CASSLAREGGYTF
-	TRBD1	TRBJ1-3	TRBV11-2	TGTGCCAGCAGCTTGGAGACAGGGAACTCTGGAAACACCATATATTTT	CASSLETGNSGNTIYF
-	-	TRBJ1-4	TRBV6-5	TGTGCCAGCAGACGCAAACCGGGCGGGGAAAAACTGTTTTTT	CASRRKPGGEKLFF
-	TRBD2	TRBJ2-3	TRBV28	TGTGCCAGCAGCTCCTCCGGACTAGCGGGGGGGCCGGGGACAGATACGCAGTATTTT	CASSSSGLAGGPGTDTQYF
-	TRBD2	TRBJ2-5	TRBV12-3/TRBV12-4	TGTGCCAGTTCTAGCGGGAGGGGCGAGACCCAGTACTTC	CASSSGRGETQYF
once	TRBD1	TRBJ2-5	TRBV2	TGTGCCAGCAGTGAAGGGGGTACAGGGGGCGGTGAGACCCAGTACTTC	CASSEGGTGGGETQYF
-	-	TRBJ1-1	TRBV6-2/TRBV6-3	TGTGCCAGCAGTCCCAGGGTAAACACTGAAGCTTTCTTT	CASSPRVNTEAFF
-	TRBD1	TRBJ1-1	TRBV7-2	TGTGCCAGCAGCTTACAGGGGGCTCCGAACACTGAAGCTTTCTTT	CASSLQGAPNTEAFF
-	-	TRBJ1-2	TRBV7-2	TGTGCCAGCAGCTCTCTAACCACAGGGAACTATGGCTACACCTTC	CASSSLTTGNYGYTF
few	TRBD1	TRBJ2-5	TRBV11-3	TGTGCCAGCAGCCCCTCCTGGACAGGGGACCAAGAGACCCAGTACTTC	CASSPSWTGDQETQYF
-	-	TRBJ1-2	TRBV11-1	TGTGCCAGCAGCCCGTTCAGGGAAACTGGCTACACCTTC	CASSPFRETGYTF
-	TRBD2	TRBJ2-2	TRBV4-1	TGCGCCAGCAGCCAAGATGGGAGGGGGAACACCGGGGAGCTGTTTTTT	CASSQDGRGNTGELFF
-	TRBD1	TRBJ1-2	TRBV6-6	TGTGCCAGCACCATCGGACAGGGTTTTAACTATGGCTACACCTTC	CASTIGQGFNYGYTF
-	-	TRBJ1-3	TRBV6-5	TGTGCCAGCAGTTATACAGGGATGCCTGGAAACACCATATATTTT	CASSYTGMPGNTIYF